The 2 T cell receptor beta chains below were found in one sample sequenced in a study of T-cell memory formation after mild COVID-19. TCRdb reanalysed the 5' RACE reads using MiXCR and keeps one entry per CDR3 protein. The data show under 300,000 distinct CDR3 sequences, less than 20% seen once. Sequenced: PBMCs or a T cell subset sorted from them (not recorded which). The receptors shown here come from a man aged 18 to 29 who had mild COVID-19 (a few samples of this study predate the infection). Cell type and time point are not known.

This clonotype was counted a few times. The gene calls are TRBV6-6 and TRBJ1-3; D ambiguous. The CDR3 is 11 amino acids. Germline assignment: CDR1 MNHNY and CDR2 SVGAGI (reference sequence). Between the trimmed V and J ends, which lost 7 bases and 8 bases, there was a span of 9 bases. CDR3 residues: CASNTGDTIYF. In DNA, the CDR3 is TGTGCCAGCAACACGGGAGACACCATATATTTT.

This clonotype was detected many times. The V and J genes are TRBV6-5 and TRBJ1-5; D ambiguous. This CDR3 has 15 amino acids. Trimming stripped 6 bases from V and 2 bases from J, with 14 bases between. In germline, CDR1 is MNHEY, CDR2 SVGAGI. CDR3 bases: TGTGCCAGCAGCCCCAATTGGGTGGGCAATCAGCCCCAGCATTTT. Amino acid sequence: CASSPNWVGNQPQHF.